Following are 18 T cell receptor beta chains from one sample sequenced in a study of early T cells in non-severe SARS-CoV-2 infection. One entry per CDR3 protein results from TCRdb running MiXCR on the 5' RACE reads. The sample has 50,000 or so distinct CDR3 sequences; 6.5% to 9% are singletons. Sequences were obtained from whole blood. The receptors were gathered from an adult who was a healthcare worker with PCR-confirmed SARS-CoV-2 infection or an uninfected control (not recorded which).

In its sample, this clonotype was seen a few times. The CDR3 is CASSQVERDSYNEQFF. For the CDR3, the DNA is TGCGCCAGCAGCCAAGTCGAGCGGGACTCCTACAATGAGCAGTTCTTC. The V gene is TRBV4-1, the J gene TRBJ2-1; 7 bases align to TRBD2. This CDR3 contains 16 residues. Germline V gives CDR1 MGHRA, CDR2 YSYEKL. J lost 0 bases, V lost 1 base, and 3 bases had no gene match.

This clonotype was counted many times. The V and J genes are TRBV11-2 and TRBJ2-7, with TRBD2 as a possible D gene (7 bases). V was shortened by 5 bases and J by 2 bases, with 13 bases between the two germline ends. This CDR3 spans 14 amino acids. Per the germline V gene, CDR1 is SGHAT and CDR2 is FQNNGV. CDR3: CASSREDSAYEQYF. The CDR3, as DNA: TGTGCCAGCAGCCGGGAGGACAGTGCCTACGAGCAGTACTTC.

This clonotype was seen a few times. V is TRBV20-1 and J is TRBJ2-4; the D gene is possibly TRBD2 (6 bases). Per the germline V gene, CDR1 is DFQATT and CDR2 is SNEGSKA (reference sequence). Trimming stripped 4 bases from V and 4 bases from J, with 17 bases between. The CDR3 has 15 amino acids. This CDR3 is CSAIHSTRMKNIQYF. In DNA form, the CDR3 reads TGCAGTGCTATCCATTCGACTAGGATGAAAAACATTCAGTACTTC.

This clonotype was observed a handful of times. The gene calls are TRBV5-8 and TRBJ1-2; D uncertain. The CDR3 sequence is 14 residues long. V was cut by 2 bases and J by 7 bases, with 15 bases left in between. Per the germline V gene, CDR1 is SGHTS and CDR2 is YDEGEE. CDR3 sequence: CASSFVRLQSGYTF. In nucleotides, the CDR3 is TGTGCCAGCAGCTTTGTGCGGCTGCAGTCTGGCTACACCTTC.

This clonotype was detected many times. This chain uses TRBV3-1 with TRBJ2-4; tentatively, D is TRBD1 (7 bases). This CDR3 is built from 19 residues. Germline values: CDR1 LGHDT, CDR2 YNNKEL (reference sequence). Trimming pared 2 bases from V and 0 bases from J, leaving 20 bases between. The CDR3 DNA reads TGTGCCAGCAGCCAACGGCCAGGGGGAGGTATCATAGCCAAAAACATTCAGTACTTC. Translated, it gives CASSQRPGGGIIAKNIQYF. Supplemented by reference TRBV3-1 and TRBJ2-4, the full variable domain reads DTAVSQTPKYLVTQMGNDKSIKCEQNLGHDTMYWYKQDSKKFLKIMFSYNNKELIINETVPNRFSPKSPDKAHLNLHINSLELGDSAVYFCASSQRPGGGIIAKNIQYFGAGTRLSVL.

The CDR3 protein is CASSPPAGSTEAFF. For the CDR3, the DNA is TGTGCCAGCAGCCCCCCGGCAGGCTCCACTGAAGCTTTCTTT. V gene TRBV9 combines with J gene TRBJ1-1; no clear D. CDR1 is SGDLS and CDR2 is YYNGEE in the germline V gene. V was trimmed by 4 bases and J by 4 bases, leaving 14 bases between them. This CDR3 region has 14 residues.

The chain carries TRBV4-2 and TRBJ2-7; D perhaps matches TRBD1 (6 bases). V lost 0 bases and J 7 bases, leaving 13 bases between the germline ends. Germline V gene lookup returns CDR1 LGHNA and CDR2 YNFKEQ. This CDR3 comprises 14 residues. Here the CDR3 DNA reads TGTGCCAGCAGCCAAGATTCAGGGGCGCGTGAGCAGTACTTC. Its translation: CASSQDSGAREQYF.

The gene calls are TRBV5-1 and TRBJ2-7, with 8 bases fitting TRBD1. Germline V CDR1 and CDR2: SGHRS, YFSETQ. The CDR3 spans 13 residues. Losses at the gene ends were 7 bases for V and 5 bases for J; bases not matched to a gene: 8. CDR3 residues: CASAPTGAHEQYF. DNA of the CDR3: TGCGCCAGCGCTCCGACAGGGGCCCACGAGCAGTACTTC.

On this clonotype: A much larger clonotype is one base distant, so this may be a read error. This chain uses TRBV7-8 with TRBJ1-1; weak D call: TRBD1 (5 bases). There are 13 residues in the CDR3. Germline V gene data show CDR1 as SGHVS and CDR2 as FQNEAQ. CDR3 sequence reads: CTSSLGPGTEAFF. The CDR3 DNA reads as TGTACCAGCAGCCTGGGACCTGGGACTGAAGCTTTCTTT. The full variable domain, in which reference TRBV7-8 and TRBJ1-1 provide the parts outside the CDR3, is GAGVSQSPRYKVAKRGQDVALRCDPISGHVSLFWYQQALGQGPEFLTYFQNEAQLDKSGLPSDRFFAERPEGSVSTLKIQRTQQEDSAVYLCTSSLGPGTEAFFGQGTRLTVV.

This clonotype has just a few counts. The chain is built from TRBV5-1 and TRBJ1-1, with D possibly being TRBD1 (5 bases). The germline V and J ends were trimmed by 4 bases and 5 bases, with 15 bases remaining between them. Germline lookup yields CDR1 SGHRS and CDR2 YFSETQ. The CDR3 is 14 amino acids. This CDR3 reads CASSLRDGRTEAFF. The CDR3 region has the DNA TGCGCCAGCAGCCTCCGGGACGGGAGGACTGAAGCTTTCTTT.

This clonotype has ten or more counts. The chain carries TRBV6-5 and TRBJ2-3; the match to TRBD2 covers 7 bases. The V segment lost 7 bases and the J segment 6 bases; nucleotides outside the gene matches: 16. Germline V gene sequence: CDR1 MNHEY, CDR2 SVGAGI. This CDR3 is 16 amino acids long. The CDR3 here is CASTPFLAVGGDTQYF. In DNA form, the CDR3 reads TGTGCCAGCACCCCTTTCCTAGCGGTTGGAGGGGATACGCAGTATTTT.

This clonotype was seen more than once but under ten times. V and J are TRBV27 and TRBJ2-1; D gene uncertain. This CDR3 spans 14 amino acids. The V end lost 4 bases, the J end lost 5 bases, and 12 bases lay between the germline ends. From germline, CDR1 is MNHEY and CDR2 SMNVEV (reference sequence). The CDR3 loop reads CASSSYRTDNEQFF. CDR3 nucleotides: TGTGCCAGCAGTTCATACCGGACGGACAATGAGCAGTTCTTC.

The CDR3: CASSSQDSSYGYTF. Written as DNA, the CDR3 is TGTGCCAGCAGTTCCCAGGACAGTTCCTATGGCTACACCTTC. J is TRBJ1-2 and V is TRBV12-3 or TRBV12-4; TRBD1 is a possible D gene (6 bases). Trimming cost V 4 bases and J 4 bases, with 13 bases left between them. The CDR3 length is 14 residues.

This clonotype was detected ten times or more. The rearrangement links TRBV5-1 to TRBJ2-1, with D unresolved. The CDR3 consists of 15 residues. Germline CDR1 reads SGHRS; CDR2 reads YFSETQ. V was cut by 0 bases and J by 3 bases, with 10 bases left in between. This CDR3 is CASSLEGINYNEQFF. CDR3 DNA sequence: TGCGCCAGCAGCTTGGAGGGTATTAACTACAATGAGCAGTTCTTC. The variable domain in full, with the rest retrieved from reference TRBV5-1 and TRBJ2-1, is KAGVTQTPRYLIKTRGQQVTLSCSPISGHRSVSWYQQTPGQGLQFLFEYFSETQRNKGNFPGRFSGRQFSNSRSEMNVSTLELGDSALYLCASSLEGINYNEQFFGPGTRLTVL.

The gene calls are TRBV6-5 and TRBJ2-7, with no clear D. This CDR3 has 14 amino acids. V lost 2 bases and J 1 base, leaving 9 bases between the germline ends. Germline V lookup: CDR1 MNHEY, CDR2 SVGAGI. CDR3 nucleotides: TGTGCCAGCAGTTACACCCCCCGGTCCTACGAGCAGTACTTC. This codes for CASSYTPRSYEQYF.

This clonotype was picked up a small number of times. The chain is built from TRBV12-3 or TRBV12-4 and TRBJ1-5, with 7 bases matching TRBD1. With 5 bases clipped from V and 6 bases from J, the junction kept 7 bases outside the gene matches. The CDR3 is 14 residues long. The CDR3 spells CASSTTGARQPQHF. The CDR3 DNA reads TGTGCCAGCAGTACCACAGGGGCGCGTCAGCCCCAGCATTTT.

This clonotype has ten or more counts. CDR3: CASSPGGGQNYGYTF. DNA of the CDR3: TGTGCCAGCAGCCCGGGAGGGGGGCAGAACTATGGCTACACCTTC. This sequence joins TRBV7-9 and TRBJ1-2, with a tentative D call TRBD1 (6 bases). Germline lookup yields CDR1 SEHNR and CDR2 FQNEAQ (reference sequence). Trimming cost V 5 bases and J 2 bases, with 15 bases left between them. CDR3 length equals 15 residues.

This clonotype has just a few counts. The chain is built from TRBV5-4 and TRBJ1-1; 7 bases agree with TRBD1. CDR3 length: 14 amino acids. Germline loops: CDR1 SGHNT, CDR2 YYREEE (reference sequence). Unmatched junction bases numbered 6, after V lost 6 bases and J lost 1 base. The CDR3 loop is CASTPDRANTEAFF. Written as DNA, the CDR3 is TGTGCCAGCACCCCAGACAGGGCGAACACTGAAGCTTTCTTT.